This T cell receptor (beta chain) comes out of a study of regulatory T cells in long-lasting Graves disease. Library construction for TCR beta used iRepertoire HTBI primers and Arm-PCR of CDR3 regions. In TCRdb, the multiplex PCR reads were re-called with MiXCR into one record per CDR3 protein. This table holds about 540,000 distinct CDR3 sequences, roughly 12% found once. Time point: newly diagnosed GD, antithyroid drugs for less than 3 months. The TCR library used RNA extracted from PBMCs. Comment on this clonotype: A much larger clone sits a single nucleotide away, making a read error possible. It is likely a read error, because the conserved phenylalanine at the end of the CDR3 is missing.

Germline assignment: CDR1 LNHDA and CDR2 SQIVND (reference sequence). The CDR3 totals 17 residues. The sample also formed part of further work on T cells in Graves' hyperthyroidism and ophthalmopathy.

V is TRBV19 and J is TRBJ2-5; 9 nucleotides match TRBD2. The J call is in doubt because the DNA end fits TRBJ2-1 better. Specimen: peripheral blood mononuclear cells (PBMCs), collected at new diagnosis, from a patient treated with antithyroid drugs. The receptor was isolated from a man between 25 and 39 years old with Graves disease. The CDR3 nucleotides read TGTGCCAGTAGCCCCGAGCGACTAGCGGCAACGAGGAATGAGCAGTTCTCC. Amino acid sequence: CASSPERLAATRNEQFS.